These 7 T cell receptor beta chains were all obtained from the same sample, sequenced in a study of T cell repertoires in cytomegalovirus infection (dated by TCRdb to the late 2010s). No antigen is known for these receptors. Sequencing was performed on an Illumina HiSeq 1500. TCRdb reanalyzed the raw reads on its own, using fastp at Q25 for trimming and MiXCR for clone calling, and kept in-frame beta chains. One record per CDR3 amino acid sequence lists the most common genes and DNA. In all, the sample holds about half a million distinct CDR3 sequences, and roughly 34% of those were seen once. The ten largest clones represent roughly 17% of the sample. What this sample's treatment or condition label stands for: in vitro stimulation with specific CMV peptide epitopes to enrich CMV-specific T cells. Sample: cultured PBMCs, taken from culture after CMV antigen stimulation. The receptors stem from a human donor in good health (CMV status not recorded). Some clones in this sample may be carry-over from other donors' samples.

This clonotype was detected many times. The chain carries TRBV12-3 or TRBV12-4 and TRBJ2-3; TRBD2 matches 8 bases. This CDR3 is 15 amino acids long. V lost 5 bases to trimming and J lost 1 base; unmatched junction nucleotides: 5. CDR3 region: CASSHGLAGTDTQYF. The CDR3 DNA reads TGTGCCAGCAGTCACGGACTAGCCGGCACAGATACGCAGTATTTT.

This clonotype was seen many times. Here the CDR3 DNA reads TGTGCCAGCAGCCTGGGCGTTCTCTATAATTCACCCCTCCACTTT. It yields the protein CASSLGVLYNSPLHF. This chain connects TRBV7-2 to TRBJ1-6; D is unresolved. This CDR3 comprises 15 residues. From germline, CDR1 is SGHTA and CDR2 FQGNSA. The V end was cut by 5 bases, the J end by 3 bases, with 11 bases between.

This clonotype appeared a single time. V usage is TRBV10-3 and J usage is TRBJ2-7; the D gene is possibly TRBD2 (5 bases). The germline V gene has CDR1 ENHRY and CDR2 SYGVKD. V was shortened by 0 bases and J by 3 bases, with 12 bases between the two germline ends. The CDR3 is 15 residues long. The CDR3, as DNA: TGTGCCATCAGTGAGTCGAAACGGACTTACTACGAGCAGTACTTC. Translation: CAISESKRTYYEQYF.

The genes are TRBV7-2 and TRBJ2-1; no definite D call. V lost 1 base and J lost 2, with 9 bases in between. CDR3 size: 15 residues. The germline V gene encodes CDR1 SGHTA and CDR2 FQGNSA. The DNA of the CDR3 is TGTGCCAGCAGCTTAGGGGGTCAAACCTACAATGAGCAGTTCTTC. Protein product: CASSLGGQTYNEQFF.

The chain joins TRBV6-5 to TRBJ2-2; no reliable D call. The CDR3 consists of 15 residues. Trimming shortened V by 2 bases and J by 0 bases, and 7 bases separated the two germline ends. The germline V gene encodes CDR1 MNHEY and CDR2 SVGAGI. The CDR3 nucleotides read TGTGCCAGCAGTTACCCCGACCCGAACACCGGGGAGCTGTTTTTT. Amino acid sequence: CASSYPDPNTGELFF.

This clonotype was picked up a small number of times. The chain employs TRBV25-1 and TRBJ1-1; D gene uncertain. CDR3 length: 14 residues. V was trimmed by 4 bases and J by 0 bases, leaving 9 bases between them. Germline CDR1 and CDR2: MGHDK and SYGVNS. The CDR3 sequence is CASSGTAMNTEAFF. DNA for the CDR3: TGTGCCAGCAGTGGGACGGCCATGAACACTGAAGCTTTCTTT.

The rearrangement links TRBV7-2 to TRBJ1-5, with D possibly TRBD1 on 6 matching bases. The CDR3 runs 14 residues. The V and J ends lost 5 bases and 4 bases respectively, with 12 bases between them. Per the germline V gene, CDR1 is SGHTA and CDR2 is FQGNSA. CDR3 DNA: TGTGCCAGCAGCCAGTGGGGGCTGAATCAGCCCCAGCATTTT. Its protein is CASSQWGLNQPQHF.